This TCR beta chain was observed in a study of PD-1 blockade in classical Hodgkin lymphoma. Study-wide background: Patients were infused with nivolumab 3 mg/kg every 2 weeks.

With regard to this clone: Antigen unknown.

Study-wide findings and caveats: CD4+ TCR diversity rose significantly by C4D1, and CD8+ TCR diversity did not. Undefined causes, possibly disease activity or prior therapy, underlie the repertoire differences. Lower baseline TCR diversity was reported for newly diagnosed patients than for healthy donors.

Every patient was affected by relapse after autologous stem cell transplantation, while exposure to brentuximab vedotin was not uniform. After thawing, PBMCs were subjected to magnetic negative selection to isolate CD8+ T cells. Libraries were prepared by immunoSEQ multiplex PCR; TCRdb keeps only in-frame clonotypes and omits some of them. Among 6,000 or so clones listed, roughly half were seen once. This CDR3 has 17 residues. The V end lost 3 bases, the J end lost 6 bases, and 22 bases lay between the germline ends. Looked up from germline, CDR1 is MNHEY and CDR2 is SMNVEV (reference sequence). Specimen: CD8+ T cells from blood, collected at baseline. This sequence was found in a human donor with classical Hodgkin lymphoma. The chain has TRBV27 and TRBJ2-3, with D tentatively TRBD2 (6 bases). CDR3 sequence reads: CASSFVYAGGSTDTQYF. CDR3 DNA: TGTGCCAGCAGTTTCGTATATGCTGGGGGGTCCACCGATACGCAGTATTTT.